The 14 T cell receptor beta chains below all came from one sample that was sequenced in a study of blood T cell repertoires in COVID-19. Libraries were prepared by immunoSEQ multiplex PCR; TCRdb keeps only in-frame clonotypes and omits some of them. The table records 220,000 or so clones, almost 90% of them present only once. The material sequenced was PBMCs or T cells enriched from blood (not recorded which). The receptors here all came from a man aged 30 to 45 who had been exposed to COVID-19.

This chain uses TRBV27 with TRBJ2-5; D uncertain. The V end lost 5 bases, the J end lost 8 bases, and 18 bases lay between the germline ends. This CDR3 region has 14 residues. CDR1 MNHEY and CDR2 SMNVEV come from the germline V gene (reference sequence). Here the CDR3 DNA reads TGTGCCAGCAGTCCACCCAGGAACAAGAGAACCCAGTACTTC. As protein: CASSPPRNKRTQYF.

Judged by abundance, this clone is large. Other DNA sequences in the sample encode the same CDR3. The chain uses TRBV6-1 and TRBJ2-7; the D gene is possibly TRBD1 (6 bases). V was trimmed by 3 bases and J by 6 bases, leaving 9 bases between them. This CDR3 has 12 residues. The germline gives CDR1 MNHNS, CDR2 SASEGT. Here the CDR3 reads CASSDNRVEQYF. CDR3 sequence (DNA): TGTGCCAGCAGTGACAACAGGGTCGAGCAGTACTTC.

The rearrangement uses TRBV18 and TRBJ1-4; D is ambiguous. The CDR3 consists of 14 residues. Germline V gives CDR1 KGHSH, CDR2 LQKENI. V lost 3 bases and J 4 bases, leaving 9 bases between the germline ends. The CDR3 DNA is TGTGCCAGCTCACCTCCCGGGAGTAATGAAAAACTGTTTTTT. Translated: CASSPPGSNEKLFF.

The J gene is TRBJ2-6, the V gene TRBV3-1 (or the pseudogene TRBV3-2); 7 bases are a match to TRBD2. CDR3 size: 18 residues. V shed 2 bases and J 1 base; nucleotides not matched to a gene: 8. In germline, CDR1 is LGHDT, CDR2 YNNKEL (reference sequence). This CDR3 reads CASSQMGREGSGANVLTF. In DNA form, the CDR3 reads TGTGCCAGCAGCCAAATGGGCAGGGAGGGGTCTGGGGCCAACGTCCTGACTTTC.

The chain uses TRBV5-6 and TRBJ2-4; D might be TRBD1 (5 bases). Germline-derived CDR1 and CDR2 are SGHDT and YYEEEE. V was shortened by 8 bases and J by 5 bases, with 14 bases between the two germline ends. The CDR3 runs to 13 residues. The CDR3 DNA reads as TGTGCCAGTTGCAAAGGGGTGGAAAACATTCAGTACTTC. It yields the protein CASCKGVENIQYF.

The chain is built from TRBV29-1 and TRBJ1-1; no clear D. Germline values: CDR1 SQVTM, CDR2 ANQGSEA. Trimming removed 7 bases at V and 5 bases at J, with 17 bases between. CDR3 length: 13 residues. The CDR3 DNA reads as TGCAGCGCCGATGACTGGAAAGTGACTGAAGCTTTCTTT. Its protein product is CSADDWKVTEAFF. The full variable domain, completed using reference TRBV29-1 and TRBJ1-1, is SAVISQKPSRDICQRGTSLTIQCQVDSQVTMMFWYRQQPGQSLTLIATANQGSEATYESGFVIDKFPISRPNLTFSTLTVSNMSPEDSSIYLCSADDWKVTEAFFGQGTRLTVV.

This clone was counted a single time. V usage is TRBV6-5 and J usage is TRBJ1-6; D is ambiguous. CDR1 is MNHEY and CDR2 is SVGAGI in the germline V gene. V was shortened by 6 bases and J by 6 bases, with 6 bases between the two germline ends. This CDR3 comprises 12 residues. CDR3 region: CASRTGNSPLHF. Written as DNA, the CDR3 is TGTGCCAGCAGGACGGGTAATTCACCCCTCCACTTT.

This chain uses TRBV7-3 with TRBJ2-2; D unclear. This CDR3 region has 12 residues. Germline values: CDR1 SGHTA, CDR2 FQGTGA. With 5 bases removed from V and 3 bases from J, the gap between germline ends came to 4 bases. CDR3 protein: CASSLDTGELFF. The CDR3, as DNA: TGTGCCAGCAGCCTTGACACCGGGGAGCTGTTTTTT. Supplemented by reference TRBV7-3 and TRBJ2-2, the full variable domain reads GAGVSQTPSNKVTEKGKYVELRCDPISGHTALYWYRQSLGQGPEFLIYFQGTGAADDSGLPNDRFFAVRPEGSVSTLKIQRTERGDSAVYLCASSLDTGELFFGEGSRLTVL.

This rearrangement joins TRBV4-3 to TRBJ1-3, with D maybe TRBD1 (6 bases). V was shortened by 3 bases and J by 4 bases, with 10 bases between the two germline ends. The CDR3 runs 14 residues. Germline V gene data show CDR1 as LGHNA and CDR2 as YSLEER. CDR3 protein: CASSQRGAGNTIYF. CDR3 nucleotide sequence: TGCGCCAGCAGCCAGCGGGGGGCGGGAAACACCATATATTTT.

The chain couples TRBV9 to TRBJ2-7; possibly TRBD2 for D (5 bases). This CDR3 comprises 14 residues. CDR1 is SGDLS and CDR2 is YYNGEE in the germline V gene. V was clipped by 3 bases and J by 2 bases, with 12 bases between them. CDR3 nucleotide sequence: TGTGCCAGCAGCGAGGAGACGGGGACCTACGAGCAGTACTTC. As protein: CASSEETGTYEQYF.

CDR3 sequence: CASSIGLAGGAPYEQYF. CDR3 coding DNA: TGTGCCAGTAGTATTGGACTAGCGGGGGGGGCCCCCTACGAGCAGTACTTC. V gene TRBV19 combines with J gene TRBJ2-7, with 15 positions matching TRBD2. Trimming at V came to 3 bases and at J to 2 bases, leaving 5 bases not matched to a gene. The CDR3 covers 17 residues. From germline, CDR1 is LNHDA and CDR2 SQIVND (reference sequence).

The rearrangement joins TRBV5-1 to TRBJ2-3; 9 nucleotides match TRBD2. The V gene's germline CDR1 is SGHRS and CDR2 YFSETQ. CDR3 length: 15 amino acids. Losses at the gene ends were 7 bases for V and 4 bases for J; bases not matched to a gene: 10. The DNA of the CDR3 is TGCGCCAGCCAGGCGTTGGGCGGGGGGGCAGATACGCAGTATTTT. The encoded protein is CASQALGGGADTQYF.

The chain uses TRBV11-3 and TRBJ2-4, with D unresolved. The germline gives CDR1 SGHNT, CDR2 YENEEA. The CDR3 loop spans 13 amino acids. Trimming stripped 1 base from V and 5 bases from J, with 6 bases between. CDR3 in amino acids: CASSLGRQNIQYF. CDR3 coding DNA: TGTGCCAGCAGCTTAGGCAGGCAAAACATTCAGTACTTC.

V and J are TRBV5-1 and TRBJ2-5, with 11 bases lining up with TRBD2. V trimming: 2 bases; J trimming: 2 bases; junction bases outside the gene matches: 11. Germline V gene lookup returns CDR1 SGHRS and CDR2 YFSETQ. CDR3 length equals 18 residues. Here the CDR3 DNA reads TGCGCCAGCAGCTTAGGTGTAGCGGGGGGGAAGAGGCAAGAGACCCAGTACTTC. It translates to CASSLGVAGGKRQETQYF.